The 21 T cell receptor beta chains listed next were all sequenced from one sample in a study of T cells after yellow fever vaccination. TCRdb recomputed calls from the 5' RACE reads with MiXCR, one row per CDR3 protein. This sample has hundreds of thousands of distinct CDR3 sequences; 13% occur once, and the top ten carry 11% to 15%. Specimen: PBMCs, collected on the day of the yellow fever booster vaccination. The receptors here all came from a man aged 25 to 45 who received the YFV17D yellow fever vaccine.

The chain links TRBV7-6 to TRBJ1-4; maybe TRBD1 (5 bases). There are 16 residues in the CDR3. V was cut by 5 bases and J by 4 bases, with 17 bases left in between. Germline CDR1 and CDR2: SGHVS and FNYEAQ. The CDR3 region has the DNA TGTGCCAGCAGCCCCATGTGGGGGGTTGGTAATGAAAAACTGTTTTTT. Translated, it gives CASSPMWGVGNEKLFF.

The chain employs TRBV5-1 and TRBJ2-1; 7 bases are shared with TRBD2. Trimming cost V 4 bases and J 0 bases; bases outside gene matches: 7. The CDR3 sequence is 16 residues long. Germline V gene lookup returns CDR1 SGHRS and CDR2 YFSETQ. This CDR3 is CASSVTSRRSYNEQFF. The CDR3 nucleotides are TGCGCCAGCAGCGTGACTAGCAGACGCTCCTACAATGAGCAGTTCTTC.

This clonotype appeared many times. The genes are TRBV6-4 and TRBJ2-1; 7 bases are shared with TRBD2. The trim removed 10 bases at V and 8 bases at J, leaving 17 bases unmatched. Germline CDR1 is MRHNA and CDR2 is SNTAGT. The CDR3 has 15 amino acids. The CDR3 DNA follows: TGTGCCACCAGACGGGCCAGCGGGAATAACGATGAGCAGTTCTTC. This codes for CATRRASGNNDEQFF.

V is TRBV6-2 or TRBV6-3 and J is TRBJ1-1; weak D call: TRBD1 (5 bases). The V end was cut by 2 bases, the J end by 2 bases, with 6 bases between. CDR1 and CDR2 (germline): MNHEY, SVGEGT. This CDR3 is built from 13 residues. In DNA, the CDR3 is TGTGCCAGCAGTTACCGGGACAACACTGAAGCTTTCTTT. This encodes CASSYRDNTEAFF.

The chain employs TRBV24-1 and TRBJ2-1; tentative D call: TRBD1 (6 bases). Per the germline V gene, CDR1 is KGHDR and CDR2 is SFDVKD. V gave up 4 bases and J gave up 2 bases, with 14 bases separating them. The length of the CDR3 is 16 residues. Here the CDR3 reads CATSEYGTKTYNEQFF. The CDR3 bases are TGTGCCACCAGTGAATACGGGACAAAAACCTACAATGAGCAGTTCTTC.

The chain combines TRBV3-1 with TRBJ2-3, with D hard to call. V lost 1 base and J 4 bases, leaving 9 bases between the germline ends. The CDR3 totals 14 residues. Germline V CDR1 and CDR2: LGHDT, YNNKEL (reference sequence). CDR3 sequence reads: CASSQASPPDTQYF. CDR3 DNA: TGTGCCAGCAGCCAAGCTTCGCCCCCAGATACGCAGTATTTT.

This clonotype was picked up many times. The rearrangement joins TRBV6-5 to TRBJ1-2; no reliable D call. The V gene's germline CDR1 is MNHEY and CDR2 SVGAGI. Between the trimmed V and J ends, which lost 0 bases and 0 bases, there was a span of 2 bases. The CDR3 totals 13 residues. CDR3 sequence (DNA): TGTGCCAGCAGTTACTCTGCTAACTATGGCTACACCTTC. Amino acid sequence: CASSYSANYGYTF.

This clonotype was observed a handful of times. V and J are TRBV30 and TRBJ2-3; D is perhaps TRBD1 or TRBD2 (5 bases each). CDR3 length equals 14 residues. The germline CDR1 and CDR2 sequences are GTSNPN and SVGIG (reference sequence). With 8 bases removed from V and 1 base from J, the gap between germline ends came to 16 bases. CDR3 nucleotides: TGTGCCGCGGACCGGGGCCTAGGCACAGATACGCAGTATTTT. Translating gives CAADRGLGTDTQYF.

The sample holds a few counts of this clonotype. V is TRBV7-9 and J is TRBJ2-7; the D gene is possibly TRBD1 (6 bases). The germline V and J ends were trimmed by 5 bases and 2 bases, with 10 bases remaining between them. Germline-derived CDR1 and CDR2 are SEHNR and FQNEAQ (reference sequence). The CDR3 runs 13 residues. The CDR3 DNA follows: TGTGCCAGCAGCCGGGACATTACCTACGAGCAGTACTTC. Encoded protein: CASSRDITYEQYF. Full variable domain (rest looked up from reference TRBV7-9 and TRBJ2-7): DTGVSQNPRHKITKRGQNVTFRCDPISEHNRLYWYRQTLGQGPEFLTYFQNEAQLEKSRLLSDRFSAERPKGSFSTLEIQRTEQGDSAMYLCASSRDITYEQYFGPGTRLTVT.

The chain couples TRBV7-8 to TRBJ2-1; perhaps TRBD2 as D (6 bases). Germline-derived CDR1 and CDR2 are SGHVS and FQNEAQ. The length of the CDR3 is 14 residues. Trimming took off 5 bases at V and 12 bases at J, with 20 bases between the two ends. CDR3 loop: CASSISGPGGGQFF. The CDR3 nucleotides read TGTGCCAGCAGCATTAGCGGTCCTGGTGGTGGGCAGTTCTTC.

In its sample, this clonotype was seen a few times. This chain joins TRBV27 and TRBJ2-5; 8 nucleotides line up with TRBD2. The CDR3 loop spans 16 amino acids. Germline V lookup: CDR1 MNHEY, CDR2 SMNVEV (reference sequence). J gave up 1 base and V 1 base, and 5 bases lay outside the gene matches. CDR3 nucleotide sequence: TGTGCCAGCAGTTTATGGAGCGGGAGCTTCCAAGAGACCCAGTACTTC. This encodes CASSLWSGSFQETQYF.

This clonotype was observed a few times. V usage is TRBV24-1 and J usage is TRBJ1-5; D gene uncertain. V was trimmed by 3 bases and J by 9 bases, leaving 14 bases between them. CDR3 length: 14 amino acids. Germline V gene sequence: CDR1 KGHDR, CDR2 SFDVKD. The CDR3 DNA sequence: TGTGCCACCAGTGATGGGTGGGGTGGGAGGCCCCAGCATTTT. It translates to CATSDGWGGRPQHF.

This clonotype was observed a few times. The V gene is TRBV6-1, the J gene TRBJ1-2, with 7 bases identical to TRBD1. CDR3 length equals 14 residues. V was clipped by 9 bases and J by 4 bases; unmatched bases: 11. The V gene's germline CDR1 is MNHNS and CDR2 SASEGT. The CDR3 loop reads CARKGTGVLYGYTF. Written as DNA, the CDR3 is TGTGCCAGGAAGGGAACAGGGGTCCTCTATGGCTACACCTTC.

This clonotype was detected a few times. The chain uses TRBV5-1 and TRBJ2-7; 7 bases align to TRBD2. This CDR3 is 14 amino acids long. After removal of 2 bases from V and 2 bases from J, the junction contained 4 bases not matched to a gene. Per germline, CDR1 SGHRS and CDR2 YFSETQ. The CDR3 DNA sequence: TGCGCCAGCAGCTTCTGGGAGGGGACCTACGAGCAGTACTTC. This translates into CASSFWEGTYEQYF.

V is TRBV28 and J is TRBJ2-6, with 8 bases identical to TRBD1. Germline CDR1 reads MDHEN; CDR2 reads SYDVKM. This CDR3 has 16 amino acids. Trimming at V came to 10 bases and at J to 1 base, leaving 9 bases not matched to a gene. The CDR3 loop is CATKGQVMSGANVLTF. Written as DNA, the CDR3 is TGTGCCACCAAGGGACAGGTCATGTCTGGGGCCAACGTCCTGACTTTC.

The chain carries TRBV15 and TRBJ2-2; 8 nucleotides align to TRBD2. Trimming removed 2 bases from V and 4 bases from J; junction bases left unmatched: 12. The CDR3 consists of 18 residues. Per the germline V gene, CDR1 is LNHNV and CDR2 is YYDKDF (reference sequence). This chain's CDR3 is CATSRLRSAGVLTGELFF. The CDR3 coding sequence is TGTGCCACCAGCAGACTCAGATCAGCGGGAGTGCTCACCGGGGAGCTGTTTTTT.

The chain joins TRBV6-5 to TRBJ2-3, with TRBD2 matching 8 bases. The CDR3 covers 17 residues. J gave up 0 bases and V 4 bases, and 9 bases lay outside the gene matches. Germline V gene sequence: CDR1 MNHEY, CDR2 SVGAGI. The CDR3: CASSWTSSLSSTDTQYF. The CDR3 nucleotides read TGTGCCAGCAGTTGGACTAGCAGCCTATCTAGCACAGATACGCAGTATTTT.

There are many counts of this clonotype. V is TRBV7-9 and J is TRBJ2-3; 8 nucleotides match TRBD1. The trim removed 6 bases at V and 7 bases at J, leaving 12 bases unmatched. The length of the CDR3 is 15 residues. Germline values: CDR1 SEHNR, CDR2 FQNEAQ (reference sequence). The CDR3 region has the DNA TGTGCCAGCAGGTCCCCGGGACAGGAGGGGAATACGCAGTATTTT. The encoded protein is CASRSPGQEGNTQYF. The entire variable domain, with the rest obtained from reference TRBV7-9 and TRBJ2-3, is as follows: DTGVSQNPRHKITKRGQNVTFRCDPISEHNRLYWYRQTLGQGPEFLTYFQNEAQLEKSRLLSDRFSAERPKGSFSTLEIQRTEQGDSAMYLCASRSPGQEGNTQYFGPGTRLTVL.

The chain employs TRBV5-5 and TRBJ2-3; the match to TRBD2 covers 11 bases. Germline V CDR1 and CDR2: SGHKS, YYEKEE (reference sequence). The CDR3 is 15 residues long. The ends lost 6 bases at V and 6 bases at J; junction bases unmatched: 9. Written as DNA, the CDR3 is TGTGCCAGCACACCTACTAGCGGGAGTGGGGATACGCAGTATTTT. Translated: CASTPTSGSGDTQYF.

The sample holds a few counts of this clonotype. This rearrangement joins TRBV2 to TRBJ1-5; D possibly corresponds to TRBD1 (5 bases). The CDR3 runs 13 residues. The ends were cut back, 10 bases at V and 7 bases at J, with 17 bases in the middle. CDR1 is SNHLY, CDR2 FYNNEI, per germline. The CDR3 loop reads CATQGGADQPQHF. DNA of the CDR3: TGTGCCACCCAGGGAGGGGCGGACCAGCCCCAGCATTTT.

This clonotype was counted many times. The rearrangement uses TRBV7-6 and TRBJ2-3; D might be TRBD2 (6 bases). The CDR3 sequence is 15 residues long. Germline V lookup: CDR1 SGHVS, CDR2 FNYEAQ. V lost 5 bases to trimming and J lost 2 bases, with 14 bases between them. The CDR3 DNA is TGTGCCAGCAGCCCGGGACTGGGAGTCACAGATACGCAGTATTTT. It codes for CASSPGLGVTDTQYF.